This T cell receptor beta chain was sequenced in a study of T cells in Graves' hyperthyroidism and ophthalmopathy. Study-level points and caveats: Ophthalmopathy prediction by the model preceded onset by a median approximately six months. A model built on 13 V-J features separated ophthalmopathy from stable hyperthyroidism. Blood shared most expanded thyroid clonotypes above 0.001.

Diagnoses were made from clinical symptoms, serum measures (thyroxine and TRAb), thyroid ultrasound and orbital computed tomography. The CDR3 numbers 21 amino acids, ends counted. Per germline, CDR1 SGHAT and CDR2 FQDESV (reference sequence). Using RNA transcripts as the source, TCR beta CDR3 regions were amplified. HTBI primers drove first-round RT-PCR of the TCR CDR3. Each CDR3 protein is one row after TCRdb ran MiXCR on the multiplex PCR reads. The repertoire includes around 660,000 distinct CDR3 sequences, roughly 45% of them detected once, and more than 7% sits in the top ten. A remark on this clonotype: Its cognate antigen is unknown. The limits of the CDR3 on the DNA are not certain, so only TCRdb's listed CDR3 is given.

The chain uses TRBV11-1 and TRBJ1-6. This TCR came from an adult man with Graves' disease, either hyperthyroidism or ophthalmopathy (not recorded which). The sample was peripheral blood or thyroid tissue (not recorded which). The CDR3 loop is CASSFYICSARPGTENSPLHF.